This record looks at one T cell receptor (beta chain) sequence and its context. Its antigen is unidentified. The data were obtained in a study of chemoradiotherapy in HPV16-positive cancers. Study overall: Two HPV16-positive patients' cells yielded candidate HPV-specific clones and common motifs.

The CDR3 has 15 amino acids. The germline CDR1 and CDR2 sequences are SGHDT and YYEEEE. V lost 0 bases and J lost 5, with 14 bases in between. Findings of the study overall: Candidate HPV-specific clones and E7-related TCR motifs grew in tumor during treatment. Only two HPV16-positive patients supplied the functional HPV-specificity definition.

Sequencing used immunoSEQ multiplex PCR; TCRdb keeps in-frame clones, though not all of them. Found here are about 12,000 clones, roughly 87% of them singletons; the top ten hold 22%. The TCR originated in a human donor with HPV-associated anogenital cancer. The material sequenced was blood, taken from a patient who underwent chemoradiotherapy. This chain connects TRBV5-6 to TRBJ2-5; TRBD1 is a possible D gene (6 bases). CDR3 nucleotide sequence: TGTGCCAGCAGCTTGGTAGCAGGGGCATGGGAGACCCAGTACTTC. Amino acid sequence: CASSLVAGAWETQYF.